This T cell receptor beta chain is from a study of CD4 and CD8 cells across lung adenocarcinoma regions. The patients had localized lung adenocarcinoma, a non-small cell subtype. CDR3 length equals 16 residues. Germline lookup yields CDR1 MNHNS and CDR2 SASEGT. Trimming removed 6 bases at V and 3 bases at J, with 20 bases between. MiXCR was run by TCRdb on the PCR reads, yielding one entry per CDR3 protein. The sample consists of about 4,200 distinct CDR3 sequences, 45% to 60% of them appearing once. The rearrangement links TRBV6-1 to TRBJ2-5; D is unclear. Sequenced: CD4+ T cells from the center of a lung tumor. This sequence was found in a female donor with lung adenocarcinoma. The CD4 and CD8 labels of this study may be unreliable. The CDR3 sequence is CASREWSLSGEETQYF. CDR3 sequence (DNA): TGTGCCAGCAGGGAGTGGTCTTTGTCCGGCGAAGAGACCCAGTACTTC.